This note documents a single T cell receptor beta chain sequence. Its antigen is unidentified. This entry is derived from a study of shared clonotypes between healthy human individuals. On the study more broadly: Each donor's CD4 naive and CD4 memory cells filled three plates apiece, CD8 naive two, and CD8 memory one. Regarding the study as a whole: Rarefaction gave evidence that sorted-subset sequencing remained incomplete despite large depth.

Original analysis: Sequence data from immunoSEQ were junction-only and lacked quality scores; consequently, filtering differed. Sequenced by immunoSEQ multiplex PCR; TCRdb stores in-frame clones only, minus some. The V and J calls and the clone size are those of that table, but D and trimming were determined from the DNA. The table lists around 2,000,000 clones, over 85% of them singletons. Terminally differentiated effector memory CD45RA+ cells were left out of the naive CD8 fraction, which was CD45RO-negative and positively selected for CCR7. Donors were healthy HIV-negative adults without recent acute infections or vaccinations. Germline-derived CDR1 and CDR2 are LNHDA and SQIVND (reference sequence). The V segment lost 9 bases and the J segment 4 bases; nucleotides outside the gene matches: 14. CDR3 size: 15 residues.

What was sequenced was naive CD8+ T cells sorted from blood. This sequence was found in a man aged 18-30 years in good health. The chain combines TRBV19 with TRBJ2-7; 8 bases line up with TRBD1. CDR3 protein: CASGTGPQTTYEQYF. CDR3 DNA sequence: TGTGCCAGCGGGACAGGCCCACAGACAACTTACGAGCAGTACTTC.